A single sample gave rise to the 23 T cell receptor beta chains below, sequenced in a study of shared clonotypes between healthy human individuals. The table came from immunoSEQ multiplex PCR; TCRdb's copy has only in-frame clones and leaves some out. The sample contains 2 million to 2.5 million clones, nearly 97% of which appear only once. The sequencing sample was made of naive CD4+ T cells sorted from blood. The subset is: CD45RA+ positively selected. The receptors were gathered from a man in his late teens or twenties in good health.

The CDR3 loop is CASYSGTSYEQYF. The CDR3 coding sequence is TGCGCCAGTTACAGCGGCACCTCCTACGAGCAGTACTTC. The chain carries TRBV5-1 and TRBJ2-7; TRBD2 is a possible D gene (5 bases). The CDR3 covers 13 residues. The germline gives CDR1 SGHRS, CDR2 YFSETQ. Trimming cost V 8 bases and J 0 bases, with 12 bases left between them.

CDR3 in amino acids: CASSQGPGPRGLNTEAFF. CDR3 nucleotides: TGCGCCAGCAGCCAAGGCCCCGGGCCGAGGGGTCTGAACACTGAAGCTTTCTTT. The chain has TRBV4-1 and TRBJ1-1; possible D gene TRBD1, 5 bases. The germline V gene has CDR1 MGHRA and CDR2 YSYEKL. The CDR3 has 18 residues. Deletions cut 1 base from V and 0 bases from J, with 18 bases between.

The chain carries TRBV13 and TRBJ2-5; tentatively, D is TRBD2 (5 bases). CDR1 PRHDT and CDR2 FYEKMQ come from the germline V gene (reference sequence). V gave up 5 bases and J gave up 2 bases, with 18 bases separating them. This CDR3 spans 16 amino acids. The CDR3 coding sequence is TGTGCCAGCAGCCCAAGGAGGATGACTCGACAAGAGACCCAGTACTTC. This gives the protein CASSPRRMTRQETQYF.

On this clone: Other nucleotide sequences from this sample produce the same CDR3. The chain's CDR3 is CASSQARDNQPQHF. The CDR3 DNA reads TGCGCCAGCAGCCAGGCCCGGGACAATCAGCCCCAGCATTTT. J is TRBJ1-5 and V is TRBV4-1; D is uncertain. V was trimmed by 3 bases and J by 3 bases, leaving 9 bases between them. The CDR3 spans 14 residues. Germline V gene data show CDR1 as MGHRA and CDR2 as YSYEKL.

The chain carries TRBV9 and TRBJ1-6; D gene unclear. The CDR3 consists of 15 residues. Germline lookup yields CDR1 SGDLS and CDR2 YYNGEE. V lost 0 bases, J lost 4 bases, and 8 bases lay in between. The CDR3 protein is CASSVGHSYNSPLHF. DNA of the CDR3: TGTGCCAGCAGCGTAGGTCACAGTTATAATTCACCCCTCCACTTT.

V gene TRBV6-1 combines with J gene TRBJ2-5, with D possibly matching TRBD1 (6 bases). The CDR3 extends over 15 amino acids. Trimming stripped 4 bases from V and 4 bases from J, with 16 bases between. CDR1 is MNHNS, CDR2 SASEGT, per germline. For the CDR3, the DNA is TGTGCCAGCAGTGTACCAGGGGTTGGAGGAGAGACCCAGTACTTC. Its protein is CASSVPGVGGETQYF.

This chain connects TRBV7-2 to TRBJ2-3; 9 bases agree with TRBD2. The V segment lost 2 bases and the J segment 5 bases; nucleotides outside the gene matches: 5. CDR1 and CDR2 from the germline V gene are SGHTA and FQGNSA. The CDR3 extends over 15 amino acids. The CDR3: CASSLRGRAIDTQYF. Here the CDR3 DNA reads TGTGCCAGCAGCTTACGCGGGAGGGCCATAGATACGCAGTATTTT.

V and J are TRBV2 and TRBJ1-5, with 10 bases aligning to TRBD1. Germline CDR1 SNHLY, CDR2 FYNNEI. With 6 bases clipped from V and 1 base from J, the junction kept 3 bases outside the gene matches. The CDR3 has 15 amino acids. The CDR3 DNA reads as TGTGCCAGCAGACGGGACAGGGGAAGCAATCAGCCCCAGCATTTT. Amino acids: CASRRDRGSNQPQHF.

The chain links TRBV28 to TRBJ1-2, with D possibly matching TRBD1 (5 bases). CDR3 length equals 13 residues. From germline, CDR1 is MDHEN and CDR2 SYDVKM. The V end lost 4 bases, the J end lost 5 bases, and 11 bases lay between the germline ends. The CDR3 DNA sequence: TGTGCCAGCAGTTCATTCACAGGATATGGCTACACCTTC. Translation: CASSSFTGYGYTF.

The chain couples TRBV10-2 to TRBJ1-3; perhaps TRBD1 as D (6 bases). The V gene's germline CDR1 is WSHSY and CDR2 SAAADI. This CDR3 is 15 amino acids long. The V end lost 4 bases, the J end lost 3 bases, and 13 bases lay between the germline ends. This CDR3 is CASSGGGVGGNTIYF. As DNA, the CDR3 is TGCGCCAGCAGTGGAGGGGGGGTCGGTGGAAACACCATATATTTT.

V gene TRBV6-1 combines with J gene TRBJ2-5; the D call may be TRBD1 or TRBD2 (6 bases each). The germline V and J ends were trimmed by 6 bases and 4 bases, with 18 bases remaining between them. The CDR3 sequence is 15 residues long. Germline lookup yields CDR1 MNHNS and CDR2 SASEGT. Here the CDR3 reads CASRWGDTRRETQYF. CDR3 nucleotide sequence: TGTGCCAGCAGATGGGGGGACACCCGAAGAGAGACCCAGTACTTC.

This chain uses TRBV10-3 with TRBJ2-3; D is perhaps TRBD2 (6 bases). From germline, CDR1 is ENHRY and CDR2 SYGVKD. The CDR3 is made up of 12 amino acids. V dropped 10 bases and J dropped 1 base, with 9 bases sitting between them. This CDR3 is CASSGGTDTQYF. The DNA for the CDR3 is TGTGCCAGTAGCGGAGGCACAGATACGCAGTATTTT.

The gene calls are TRBV2 and TRBJ2-7; weak D call: TRBD1 (5 bases). The V end was cut by 7 bases, the J end by 6 bases, with 16 bases between. The CDR3 consists of 13 residues. Germline CDR1 and CDR2: SNHLY and FYNNEI. CDR3 loop: CASKGQDSGEQYF. The CDR3 DNA reads TGTGCCAGCAAGGGGCAAGACTCTGGCGAGCAGTACTTC.

The chain carries TRBV5-4 and TRBJ1-4, with 8 bases that match TRBD1. Germline V CDR1 and CDR2: SGHNT, YYREEE (reference sequence). The CDR3 sequence is 17 residues long. With V trimmed by 1 base and J by 0 bases, 5 bases remained unmatched. CDR3 in DNA: TGTGCCAGCAGCTTGACAGGGGGTGGTACAACTAATGAAAAACTGTTTTTT. Residues: CASSLTGGGTTNEKLFF.

This rearrangement joins TRBV2 to TRBJ2-7, with a weak D call TRBD2 (5 bases). Trimming took 5 bases from V and 5 from J, leaving 16 bases between them. The CDR3 sequence is 14 residues long. Germline lookup yields CDR1 SNHLY and CDR2 FYNNEI. DNA for the CDR3: TGTGCCAGCAGTTTGGACTTTTTCTCGAACGAGCAGTACTTC. Its protein product is CASSLDFFSNEQYF.

V is TRBV11-2 and J is TRBJ2-3, with D tentatively TRBD1 or TRBD2 (5 bases each). The germline V gene encodes CDR1 SGHAT and CDR2 FQNNGV. The CDR3 is made up of 14 amino acids. Trimming pared 3 bases from V and 1 base from J, leaving 8 bases between. The CDR3 region is CASSFGGGTDTQYF. CDR3 DNA sequence: TGTGCCAGCAGCTTTGGGGGAGGCACAGATACGCAGTATTTT.

The rearrangement uses TRBV30 and TRBJ1-1; D call uncertain. Per germline, CDR1 GTSNPN and CDR2 SVGIG (reference sequence). V lost 5 bases, J lost 5 bases, and 15 bases lay in between. The CDR3 covers 13 residues. The CDR3, as DNA: TGTGCCTGGTCCAGGAGGGCGGGAACTGAAGCTTTCTTT. This gives the protein CAWSRRAGTEAFF. The full variable domain, in which reference TRBV30 and TRBJ1-1 provide the parts outside the CDR3, is SQTIHQWPATLVQPVGSPLSLECTVEGTSNPNLYWYRQAAGRGLQLLFYSVGIGQISSEVPQNLSASRPQDRQFILSSKKLLLSDSGFYLCAWSRRAGTEAFFGQGTRLTVV.

The chain uses TRBV10-3 and TRBJ2-5; TRBD2 matches 14 bases. After removal of 4 bases from V and 4 bases from J, the junction contained 5 bases not matched to a gene. CDR3 size: 16 residues. The germline CDR1 and CDR2 sequences are ENHRY and SYGVKD. DNA for the CDR3: TGTGCCATCAGTGCGACTAGCGGGGGGGCAATAGAGACCCAGTACTTC. Amino acids: CAISATSGGAIETQYF.

The count of this clone is one. The chain uses TRBV30 and TRBJ1-1; unclear D gene. The CDR3 contains 12 residues. CDR1 is GTSNPN and CDR2 is SVGIG in the germline V gene (reference sequence). V shed 4 bases and J shed 6 bases, with 12 bases lying between them. CDR3 DNA sequence: TGTGCCTGGACCCGGGGATTGCCTGAAGCTTTCTTT. The encoded protein is CAWTRGLPEAFF. Based on the CDR3 plus reference TRBV30 and TRBJ1-1, the full variable domain is SQTIHQWPATLVQPVGSPLSLECTVEGTSNPNLYWYRQAAGRGLQLLFYSVGIGQISSEVPQNLSASRPQDRQFILSSKKLLLSDSGFYLCAWTRGLPEAFFGQGTRLTVV.

This chain joins TRBV5-1 and TRBJ2-3; maybe TRBD1 (5 bases). Germline loops: CDR1 SGHRS, CDR2 YFSETQ. The CDR3 consists of 17 residues. The V end was cut by 4 bases, the J end by 3 bases, with 21 bases between. The CDR3 nucleotides are TGCGCCAGCAGCGCCTCCCGGGCGACAGAAAGGACAGATACGCAGTATTTT. Its translation: CASSASRATERTDTQYF. The full variable domain, with the rest looked up from reference TRBV5-1 and TRBJ2-3, is KAGVTQTPRYLIKTRGQQVTLSCSPISGHRSVSWYQQTPGQGLQFLFEYFSETQRNKGNFPGRFSGRQFSNSRSEMNVSTLELGDSALYLCASSASRATERTDTQYFGPGTRLTVL.

This chain joins TRBV4-2 and TRBJ2-3; possibly TRBD2 for D (5 bases). With 1 base removed from V and 1 base from J, the gap between germline ends came to 12 bases. Germline loops: CDR1 LGHNA, CDR2 YNFKEQ. This CDR3 is built from 16 residues. For the CDR3, the DNA is TGTGCCAGCAGCCAAGGAGCTAGCACGGGCACAGATACGCAGTATTTT. Its translation: CASSQGASTGTDTQYF.

This clone was seen a few times. The chain is built from TRBV28 and TRBJ2-7; D is undetermined. Germline V gene lookup returns CDR1 MDHEN and CDR2 SYDVKM. The CDR3 is 15 residues long. Trimming removed 3 bases at V and 0 bases at J, with 12 bases between. The CDR3 protein is CASSFFGGSSYEQYF. As DNA, the CDR3 is TGTGCCAGCAGTTTCTTCGGCGGAAGCTCCTACGAGCAGTACTTC.

The V gene is TRBV6-6, the J gene TRBJ1-5; no firm D call. V was pared by 8 bases and J by 2 bases, with 13 bases between. CDR3 size: 14 residues. The germline V gene has CDR1 MNHNY and CDR2 SVGAGI (reference sequence). CDR3 sequence: CASRPRSRNQPQHF. In nucleotides, the CDR3 is TGTGCCAGCCGCCCCCGGTCGCGCAATCAGCCCCAGCATTTT.